This T cell receptor beta chain is drawn from a study of human T cells and chemical hapten exposure. Study summary: Slight differences in pooled library volume were the main source of varying TCR yields across samples.

Documented time point: patch test 2, 6 weeks after DPC sensitization. Treatment given: therapeutic diphenylcyclopropenone sensitization with weekly scalp DPC. Study conclusions and caveats: Expanded TCRs showed more large CDR3 clusters than pre-sensitization or healthy control sets. Counts of expanded TCRs at PT1 were positively correlated with patch test score.

One entry per CDR3 protein results from TCRdb running MiXCR on the RACE reads. The sample lists under 450,000 distinct CDR3 sequences; about 6.9% were seen once. Trimming removed 1 base at V and 2 bases at J, with 12 bases between. Germline CDR1 and CDR2: SGHTA and FQGNSA. This CDR3 is 16 amino acids long. This clonotype was found a few times. Its antigen is not identified. This chain links TRBV7-2 with TRBJ1-5; D is unresolved. The clonotype originates from a woman between 18 and 30 years old with alopecia areata. Some clones in this sample may be carry-over from other donors' samples. Sequenced material: whole blood, taken in connection with sensitization to the hapten diphenylcyclopropenone (DPC). The CDR3 DNA is TGTGCCAGCAGCTTAGTTTGGGGAGGCGGCAATCAGCCCCAGCATTTT. Translated: CASSLVWGGGNQPQHF.